The TCR beta chain under discussion was sequenced for a study of regulatory T cells in long-lasting Graves disease. The sample holds many counts of this clonotype. What it binds is unknown. Germline CDR1 SGHTA, CDR2 FQGNSA. J was trimmed by 11 bases and V by 5 bases; bases with no gene match: 8. The CDR3 sequence is 14 residues long. Study results and caveats: Persistent disease exhibited a predilection for TRBV28, TRBJ1-2 and TRBJ2-5.

Regarding time point: persistent/refractory GD, antithyroid drugs over 5 years with positive TRAb. Isolated PBMC RNA provided the starting material for the TCR library. Graves' disease diagnoses followed American Thyroid Association guidelines. Relying on iRepertoire HTBI primers and Arm-PCR of CDR3 regions, the team built TCR beta libraries. In the original analysis: Samples jointly harbored 60 or so TRBV and fewer than 15 TRBJ segments. TCRdb reanalysed the multiplex PCR reads using MiXCR and keeps one entry per CDR3 protein. The V and J calls follow TCRdb's processing rather than the paper's. The data contain some 330,000 distinct CDR3 sequences, 20% to 25% of them seen just once; the ten biggest clones take up 25% to 30%.

The sequence came from a woman aged 40 to 50 with Graves disease. V usage is TRBV7-2 and J usage is TRBJ1-6, with 8 nucleotides matching TRBD1. The sample consisted of peripheral blood mononuclear cells (PBMCs), taken when the disease was refractory, from a patient treated with antithyroid drugs. The CDR3 loop is CASSIDRGRPPLHF. The CDR3 nucleotides read TGTGCCAGCAGCATAGACAGGGGAAGACCACCCCTCCACTTT.